This T cell receptor beta chain was retrieved from a study of T cells in localized non-small cell lung cancer. Generated by immunoSEQ multiplex PCR, the TCRdb table keeps only in-frame clones and is missing some. There are approximately 2,800 clones in the sample; roughly a fifth occur only once, and around 24% lies in the top ten. From germline, CDR1 is LNHDA and CDR2 SQIVND (reference sequence). This CDR3 region has 15 residues. V was shortened by 5 bases and J by 2 bases, with 13 bases between the two germline ends. V is TRBV19 and J is TRBJ1-3; no clear D. This clonotype originated in a male donor at least 60 years old with stage II squamous cell lung carcinoma. This sample comprised lung tumor tissue, obtained before any cancer treatment. In nucleotides, the CDR3 is TGTGCCAGTAGTCCCGGTACTGGGCCTGGAAACACCATATATTTT. Translating it yields CASSPGTGPGNTIYF.